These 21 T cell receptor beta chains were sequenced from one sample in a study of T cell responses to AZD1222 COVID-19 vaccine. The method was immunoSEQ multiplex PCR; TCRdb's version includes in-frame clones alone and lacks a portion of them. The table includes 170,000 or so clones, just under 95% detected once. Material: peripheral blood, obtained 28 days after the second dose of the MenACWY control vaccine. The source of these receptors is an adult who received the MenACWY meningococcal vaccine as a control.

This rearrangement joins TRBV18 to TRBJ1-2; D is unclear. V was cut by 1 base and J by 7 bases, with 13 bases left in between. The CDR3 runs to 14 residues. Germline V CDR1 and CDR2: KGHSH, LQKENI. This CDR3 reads CASSPRTPAPGYTF. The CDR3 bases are TGTGCCAGCTCACCACGGACCCCCGCCCCTGGCTACACCTTC.

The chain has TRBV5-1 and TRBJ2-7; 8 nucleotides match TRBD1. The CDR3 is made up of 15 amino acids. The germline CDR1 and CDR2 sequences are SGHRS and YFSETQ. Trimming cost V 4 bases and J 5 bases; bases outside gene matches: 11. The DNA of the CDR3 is TGCGCCAGCAGCCCGGACAGGGCGGACGTAGACGAGCAGTACTTC. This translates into CASSPDRADVDEQYF.

CDR3 sequence reads: CASSFGGTGNTIYF. The DNA of the CDR3 is TGTGCCAGCAGTTTTGGGGGCACAGGAAACACCATATATTTT. The chain uses TRBV27 and TRBJ1-3; possibly TRBD1 for D (6 bases). Trimming stripped 3 bases from V and 4 bases from J, with 10 bases between. The germline V gene has CDR1 MNHEY and CDR2 SMNVEV (reference sequence). The CDR3 totals 14 residues.

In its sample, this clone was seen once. CDR3 loop: CASSLQTGANTGELFF. CDR3 nucleotides: TGTGCCAGCTCACTACAGACAGGAGCGAACACCGGGGAGCTGTTTTTT. V is TRBV18 and J is TRBJ2-2, with D maybe TRBD1 (6 bases). V was trimmed by 4 bases and J by 0 bases, leaving 12 bases between them. The CDR3 extends over 16 amino acids. Per germline, CDR1 KGHSH and CDR2 LQKENI.

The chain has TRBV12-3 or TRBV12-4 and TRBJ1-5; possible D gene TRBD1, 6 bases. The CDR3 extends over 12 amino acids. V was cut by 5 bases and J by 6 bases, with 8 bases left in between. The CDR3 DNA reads TGTGCCAGCAGTCCAGGGGTTCAGCCCCAGCATTTT. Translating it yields CASSPGVQPQHF.

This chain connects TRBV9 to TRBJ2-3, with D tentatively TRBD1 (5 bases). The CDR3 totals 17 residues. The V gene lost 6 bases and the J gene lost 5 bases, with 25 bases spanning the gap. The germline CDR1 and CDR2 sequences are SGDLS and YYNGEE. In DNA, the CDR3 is TGTGCCAGCACTCGGTCTGGGGCCTCCTCTGGGATAGATACGCAGTATTTT. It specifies CASTRSGASSGIDTQYF.

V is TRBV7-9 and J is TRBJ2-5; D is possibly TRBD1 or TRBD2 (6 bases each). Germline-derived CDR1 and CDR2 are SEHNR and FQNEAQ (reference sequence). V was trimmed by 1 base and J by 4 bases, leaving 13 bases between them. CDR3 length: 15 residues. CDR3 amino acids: CASSLVPGEAETQYF. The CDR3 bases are TGTGCCAGCAGCTTAGTGCCAGGGGAGGCAGAGACCCAGTACTTC.

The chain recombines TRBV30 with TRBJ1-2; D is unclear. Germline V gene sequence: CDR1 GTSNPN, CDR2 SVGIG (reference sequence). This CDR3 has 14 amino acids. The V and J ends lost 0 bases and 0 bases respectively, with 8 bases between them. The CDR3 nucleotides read TGTGCCTGGAGTGTCCCAGTCTCTAACTATGGCTACACCTTC. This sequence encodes CAWSVPVSNYGYTF. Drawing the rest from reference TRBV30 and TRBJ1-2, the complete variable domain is SQTIHQWPATLVQPVGSPLSLECTVEGTSNPNLYWYRQAAGRGLQLLFYSVGIGQISSEVPQNLSASRPQDRQFILSSKKLLLSDSGFYLCAWSVPVSNYGYTFGSGTRLTVV.

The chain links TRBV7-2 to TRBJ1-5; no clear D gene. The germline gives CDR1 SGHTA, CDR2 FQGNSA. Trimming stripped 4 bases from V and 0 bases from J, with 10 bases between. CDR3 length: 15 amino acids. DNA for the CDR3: TGTGCCAGCAGCTCGGACGGCCTTAGCAATCAGCCCCAGCATTTT. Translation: CASSSDGLSNQPQHF.

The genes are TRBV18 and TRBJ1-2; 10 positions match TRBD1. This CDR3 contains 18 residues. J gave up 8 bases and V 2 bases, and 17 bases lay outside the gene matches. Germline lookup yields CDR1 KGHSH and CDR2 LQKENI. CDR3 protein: CASSPIALPSGTGDGYTF. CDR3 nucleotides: TGTGCCAGCTCACCAATCGCCCTTCCCTCCGGGACAGGGGACGGCTACACCTTC.

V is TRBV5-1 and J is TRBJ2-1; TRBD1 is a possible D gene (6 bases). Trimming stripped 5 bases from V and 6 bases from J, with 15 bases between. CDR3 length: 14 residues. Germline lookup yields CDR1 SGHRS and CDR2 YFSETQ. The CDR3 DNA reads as TGCGCCAGCAGGAACAGGGTGGATAGCAATGAGCAGTTCTTC. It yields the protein CASRNRVDSNEQFF.

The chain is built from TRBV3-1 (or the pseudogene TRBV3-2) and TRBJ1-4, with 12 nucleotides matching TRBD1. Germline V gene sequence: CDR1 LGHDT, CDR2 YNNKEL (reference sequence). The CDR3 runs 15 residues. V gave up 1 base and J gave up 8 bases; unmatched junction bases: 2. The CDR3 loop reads CASSQAGTGGEKLFF. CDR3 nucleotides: TGTGCCAGCAGCCAAGCCGGGACAGGGGGCGAAAAACTGTTTTTT.

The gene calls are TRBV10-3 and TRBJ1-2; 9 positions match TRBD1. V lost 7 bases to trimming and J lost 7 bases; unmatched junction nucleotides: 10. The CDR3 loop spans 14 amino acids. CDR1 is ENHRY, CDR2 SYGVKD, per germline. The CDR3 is CAITPGQGGFGYTF. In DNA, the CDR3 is TGTGCCATCACCCCGGGACAGGGAGGCTTTGGCTACACCTTC.

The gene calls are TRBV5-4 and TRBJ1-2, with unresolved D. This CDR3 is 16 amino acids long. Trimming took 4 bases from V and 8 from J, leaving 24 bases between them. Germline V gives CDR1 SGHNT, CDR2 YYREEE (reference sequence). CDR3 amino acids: CASSLVRAVGKEGYTF. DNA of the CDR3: TGTGCCAGCAGCCTGGTTAGGGCCGTGGGGAAGGAAGGCTACACCTTC.

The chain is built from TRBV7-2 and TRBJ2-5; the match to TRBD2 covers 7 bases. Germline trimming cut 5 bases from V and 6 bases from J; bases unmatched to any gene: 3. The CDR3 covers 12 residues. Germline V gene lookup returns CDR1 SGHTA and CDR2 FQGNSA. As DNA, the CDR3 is TGTGCCAGCAGCCCGCGGGGGAAGACCCAGTACTTC. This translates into CASSPRGKTQYF.

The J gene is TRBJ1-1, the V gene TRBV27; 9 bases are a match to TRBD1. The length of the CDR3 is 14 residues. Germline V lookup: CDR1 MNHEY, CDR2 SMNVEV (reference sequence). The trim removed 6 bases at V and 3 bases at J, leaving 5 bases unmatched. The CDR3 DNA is TGTGCCAGCAGCCCTGGACAGGGGTACACTGAAGCTTTCTTT. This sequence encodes CASSPGQGYTEAFF.

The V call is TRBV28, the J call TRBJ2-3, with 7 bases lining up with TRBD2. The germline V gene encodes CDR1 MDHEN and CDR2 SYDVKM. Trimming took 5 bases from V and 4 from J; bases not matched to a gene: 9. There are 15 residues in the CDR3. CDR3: CASSRRWGRADTQYF. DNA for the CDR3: TGTGCCAGCAGTCGGCGCTGGGGGAGGGCAGATACGCAGTATTTT.

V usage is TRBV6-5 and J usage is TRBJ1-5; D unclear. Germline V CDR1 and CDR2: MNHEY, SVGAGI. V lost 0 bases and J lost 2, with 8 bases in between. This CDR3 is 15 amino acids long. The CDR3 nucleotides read TGTGCCAGCAGTTACTCGAGTCATGGCAATCAGCCCCAGCATTTT. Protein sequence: CASSYSSHGNQPQHF.

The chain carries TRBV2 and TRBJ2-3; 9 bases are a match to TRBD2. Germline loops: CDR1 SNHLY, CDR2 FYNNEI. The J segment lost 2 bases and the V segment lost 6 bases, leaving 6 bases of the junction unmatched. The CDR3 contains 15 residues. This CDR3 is CASSPRLAATDTQYF. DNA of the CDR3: TGTGCCAGCAGCCCCAGACTAGCGGCCACAGATACGCAGTATTTT.

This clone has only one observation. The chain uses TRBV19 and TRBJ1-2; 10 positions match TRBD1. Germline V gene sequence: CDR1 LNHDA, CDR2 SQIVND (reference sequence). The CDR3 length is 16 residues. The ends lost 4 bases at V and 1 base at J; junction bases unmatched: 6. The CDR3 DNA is TGTGCCAGTAGTACTCGACAGGGGGCCCTTAACTATGGCTACACCTTC. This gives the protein CASSTRQGALNYGYTF. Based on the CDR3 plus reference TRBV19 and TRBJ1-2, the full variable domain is DGGITQSPKYLFRKEGQNVTLSCEQNLNHDAMYWYRQDPGQGLRLIYYSQIVNDFQKGDIAEGYSVSREKKESFPLTVTSAQKNPTAFYLCASSTRQGALNYGYTFGSGTRLTVV.

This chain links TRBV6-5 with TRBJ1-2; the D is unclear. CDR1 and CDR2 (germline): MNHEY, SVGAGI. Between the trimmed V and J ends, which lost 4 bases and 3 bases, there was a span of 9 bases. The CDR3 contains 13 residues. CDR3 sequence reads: CASSSGEYYGYTF. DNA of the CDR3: TGTGCCAGCAGTTCCGGGGAATACTATGGCTACACCTTC.